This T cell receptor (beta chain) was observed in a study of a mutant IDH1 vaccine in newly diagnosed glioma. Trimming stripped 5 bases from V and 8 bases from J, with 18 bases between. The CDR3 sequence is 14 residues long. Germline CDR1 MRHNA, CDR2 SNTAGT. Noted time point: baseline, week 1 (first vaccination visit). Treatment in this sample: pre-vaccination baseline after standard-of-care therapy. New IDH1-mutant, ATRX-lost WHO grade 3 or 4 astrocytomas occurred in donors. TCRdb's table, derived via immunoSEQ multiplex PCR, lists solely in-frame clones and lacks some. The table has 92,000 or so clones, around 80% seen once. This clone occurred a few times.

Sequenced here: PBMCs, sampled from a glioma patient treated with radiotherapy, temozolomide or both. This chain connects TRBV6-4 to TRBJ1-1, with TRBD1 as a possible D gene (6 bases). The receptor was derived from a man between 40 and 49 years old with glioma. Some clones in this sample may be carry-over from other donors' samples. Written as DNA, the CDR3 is TGTGCCAGCAGTCCCCAGGGGACTGGGTCAGAAGCTTTCTTT. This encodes CASSPQGTGSEAFF.